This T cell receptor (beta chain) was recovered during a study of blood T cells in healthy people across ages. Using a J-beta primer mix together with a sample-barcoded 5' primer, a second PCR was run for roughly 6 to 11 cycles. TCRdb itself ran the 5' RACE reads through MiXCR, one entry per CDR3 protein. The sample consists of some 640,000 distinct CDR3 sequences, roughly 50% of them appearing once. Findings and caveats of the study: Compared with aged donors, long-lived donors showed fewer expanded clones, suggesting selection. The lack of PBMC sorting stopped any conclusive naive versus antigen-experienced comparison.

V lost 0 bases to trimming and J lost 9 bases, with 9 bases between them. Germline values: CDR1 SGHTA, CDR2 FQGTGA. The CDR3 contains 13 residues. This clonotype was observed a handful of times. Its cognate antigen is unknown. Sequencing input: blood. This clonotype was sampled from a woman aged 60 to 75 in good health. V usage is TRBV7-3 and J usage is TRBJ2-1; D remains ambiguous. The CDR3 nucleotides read TGTGCCAGCAGCTTAACGGTTGGGTCTGAGCAGTTCTTC. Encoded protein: CASSLTVGSEQFF.